These 27 T cell receptor beta chains were all obtained from the same sample, sequenced in a study of radiotherapy plus CTLA-4 blockade in lung cancer. Sequencing used immunoSEQ multiplex PCR; TCRdb keeps in-frame clones, though not all of them. Among 35,000 to 40,000 clones listed, just over 85% were seen once. This material consisted of peripheral blood, taken from a patient treated with radiotherapy plus ipilimumab. Receptor source: a human donor with non-small cell lung cancer whose response to radiotherapy plus ipilimumab could not be evaluated.

The rearrangement uses TRBV28 and TRBJ2-7; 7 nucleotides line up with TRBD1. The CDR3 spans 18 residues. The germline gives CDR1 MDHEN, CDR2 SYDVKM. Trimming took 2 bases from V and 2 from J; bases not matched to a gene: 15. The CDR3 region has the DNA TGTGCCAGCAGTTTAGGTCCACCTGACAGGGTCCCTCCCTACGAGCAGTACTTC. It is translated as CASSLGPPDRVPPYEQYF.

This clone occurred once. J is TRBJ1-2 and V is TRBV15; a weak D match, TRBD1 (5 bases). The CDR3 runs 14 residues. Germline loops: CDR1 LNHNV, CDR2 YYDKDF (reference sequence). Trimming pared 6 bases from V and 2 bases from J, leaving 13 bases between. CDR3 nucleotide sequence: TGTGCCACCAGGGGCGGGGGTTTAAACTATGGCTACACCTTC. Residues: CATRGGGLNYGYTF.

The chain combines TRBV5-4 with TRBJ2-5; possibly TRBD1 for D (6 bases). The CDR3 extends over 14 amino acids. The germline V gene encodes CDR1 SGHNT and CDR2 YYREEE (reference sequence). V dropped 3 bases and J dropped 10 bases, with 19 bases sitting between them. CDR3 bases: TGTGCCAGCAGCTCCGGGACAAGTCTAGGAGACCAGTACTTC. Translated: CASSSGTSLGDQYF.

This chain joins TRBV5-1 and TRBJ1-2; D is uncertain. The CDR3 has 12 residues. V lost 4 bases to trimming and J lost 6 bases, with 10 bases between them. CDR1 is SGHRS and CDR2 is YFSETQ in the germline V gene. The CDR3 DNA sequence: TGCGCCAGCAGCCGCGAGGGTAATGGCTACACCTTC. Translated, it gives CASSREGNGYTF.

V usage is TRBV5-6 and J usage is TRBJ2-3, with D tentatively TRBD2 (5 bases). The CDR3 has 16 residues. V gave up 4 bases and J gave up 0 bases, with 15 bases separating them. CDR1 is SGHDT, CDR2 YYEEEE, per germline. Written as DNA, the CDR3 is TGTGCCAGCAGCAAGGAGGTGGGATCTAGCACAGATACGCAGTATTTT. As protein: CASSKEVGSSTDTQYF.

The chain couples TRBV6-1 to TRBJ2-7; perhaps TRBD1 as D (5 bases). The CDR3 runs 14 residues. Germline V gives CDR1 MNHNS, CDR2 SASEGT. V dropped 3 bases and J dropped 3 bases, with 12 bases sitting between them. DNA of the CDR3: TGTGCCAGCAGTGACAGGGCCGAGCGCTACGAGCAGTACTTC. The encoded protein is CASSDRAERYEQYF.

The CDR3 region has the DNA TGTGCCAGCAGCAATGGAAACACCATATATTTT. Its translation: CASSNGNTIYF. The rearrangement joins TRBV6-6 to TRBJ1-3, with D unresolved. V lost 6 bases and J lost 3, with 3 bases in between. Per germline, CDR1 MNHNY and CDR2 SVGAGI (reference sequence). This CDR3 has 11 amino acids.

The V and J genes are TRBV5-1 and TRBJ1-5, with TRBD1 matching 7 bases. The trim removed 0 bases at V and 7 bases at J, leaving 7 bases unmatched. The CDR3 has 15 residues. The germline V gene has CDR1 SGHRS and CDR2 YFSETQ. The CDR3 spells CASSLEGAPNQPQHF. The CDR3 DNA is TGCGCCAGCAGCTTGGAGGGGGCTCCCAACCAGCCCCAGCATTTT.

V is TRBV4-3 and J is TRBJ2-3; TRBD2 is a possible D gene (7 bases). Trimming removed 4 bases from V and 2 bases from J, with 13 bases in between. Germline lookup yields CDR1 LGHNA and CDR2 YSLEER. The CDR3 is 15 amino acids. CDR3 protein: CASSREGGYTDTQYF. CDR3 bases: TGCGCCAGCAGCCGGGAGGGGGGCTACACAGATACGCAGTATTTT.

The chain joins TRBV2 to TRBJ2-1; D is unresolved. The CDR3 loop spans 12 amino acids. CDR1 SNHLY and CDR2 FYNNEI come from the germline V gene. Trimming took off 6 bases at V and 10 bases at J, with 13 bases between the two ends. The DNA for the CDR3 is TGTGCCAGCAGCCTGACGGGTCGGGAGCAGTTCTTC. Its translation is CASSLTGREQFF. Using reference TRBV2 and TRBJ2-1 for the parts outside the CDR3, the full variable domain is EPEVTQTPSHQVTQMGQEVILRCVPISNHLYFYWYRQILGQKVEFLVSFYNNEISEKSEIFDDQFSVERPDGSNFTLKIRSTKLEDSAMYFCASSLTGREQFFGPGTRLTVL.

This chain uses TRBV27 with TRBJ1-2; 7 bases are shared with TRBD1. Germline V gene lookup returns CDR1 MNHEY and CDR2 SMNVEV (reference sequence). CDR3 size: 13 residues. Trimming cost V 6 bases and J 4 bases; bases outside gene matches: 5. The chain's CDR3 is CASSNTGAYGYTF. The CDR3 nucleotides read TGTGCCAGCAGCAACACAGGGGCCTATGGCTACACCTTC.

This rearrangement joins TRBV19 to TRBJ2-2, with 7 nucleotides matching TRBD2. This CDR3 spans 16 amino acids. V dropped 6 bases and J dropped 4; count of bases not matched to a gene: 11. The germline V gene encodes CDR1 LNHDA and CDR2 SQIVND (reference sequence). This CDR3 reads CASSIPGGSSTGELFF. The CDR3 DNA reads as TGTGCCAGTAGCATTCCAGGCGGGAGCAGCACCGGGGAGCTGTTTTTT.

This clone was observed a handful of times. The chain couples TRBV15 to TRBJ1-5; 11 nucleotides align to TRBD1. There are 15 residues in the CDR3. The trim removed 8 bases at V and 4 bases at J, leaving 7 bases unmatched. Germline CDR1 reads LNHNV; CDR2 reads YYDKDF (reference sequence). CDR3 sequence (DNA): TGTGCCACCCAGAGGGGACAGGGGGTAAATCAGCCCCAGCATTTT. It translates to CATQRGQGVNQPQHF.

A note on this clone: A read error may produce the germline difference seen at one junction end. J is TRBJ2-3 and V is TRBV5-1; TRBD1 matches at 7 bases. The germline V gene encodes CDR1 SGHRS and CDR2 YFSETQ. The CDR3 covers 13 residues. The CDR3 spells CASRLDRTDTQYF. The CDR3, as DNA: TGCGCCAGCAGGTTGGACAGGACAGATACGCAGTATTTT.

The V gene is TRBV20-1, the J gene TRBJ2-5, with 7 bases identical to TRBD2. The tail of the sequence fits TRBJ2-7 better, so the J call may be wrong. The CDR3 is 11 residues long. Germline CDR1 is DFQATT and CDR2 is SNEGSKA (reference sequence). The CDR3 loop is CRGTGGDEQYF. The DNA for the CDR3 is TGCAGGGGGACGGGAGGCGACGAGCAGTACTTC.

This clone was detected once. The rearrangement links TRBV4-1 to TRBJ2-6; D gene ambiguous. The CDR3 totals 19 residues. Germline loops: CDR1 MGHRA, CDR2 YSYEKL. V was shortened by 1 base and J by 4 bases, with 20 bases between the two germline ends. CDR3 DNA: TGCGCCAGCAGCCAAGGGGCGACCTCTGCCGGATCAGGGGCCAACGTCCTGACTTTC. It is translated as CASSQGATSAGSGANVLTF.

V gene TRBV6-1 combines with J gene TRBJ2-7; 8 positions agree with TRBD1. CDR1 MNHNS and CDR2 SASEGT come from the germline V gene. The CDR3 is 15 amino acids. The V segment lost 6 bases and the J segment 6 bases; nucleotides outside the gene matches: 13. Here the CDR3 DNA reads TGTGCCAGCAGCCAAAACTCAGGGGGCTGGGGCGAGCAGTACTTC. It specifies CASSQNSGGWGEQYF.

V gene TRBV29-1 combines with J gene TRBJ2-2; D may be TRBD1 (5 bases). Between the trimmed V and J ends, which lost 6 bases and 3 bases, there was a span of 20 bases. This CDR3 has 16 residues. Germline V CDR1 and CDR2: SQVTM, ANQGSEA. CDR3 region: CSVLLEGRQHTGELFF. CDR3 DNA sequence: TGCAGCGTCCTCCTCGAAGGACGACAGCACACCGGGGAGCTGTTTTTT.

The chain recombines TRBV28 with TRBJ1-2; D might be TRBD1 (6 bases). Germline CDR1 and CDR2: MDHEN and SYDVKM. The V and J ends lost 6 bases and 7 bases respectively, with 21 bases between them. The CDR3 is 15 residues long. CDR3 nucleotide sequence: TGTGCCAGCAGATCACCGTCGGGGGGGCTTAGTGGCTACACCTTC. It yields the protein CASRSPSGGLSGYTF.

This clone was seen more than once but under ten times. This chain connects TRBV28 to TRBJ1-1; D uncertain. Germline CDR1 and CDR2: MDHEN and SYDVKM. V lost 10 bases to trimming and J lost 1 base, with 7 bases between them. The CDR3 has 11 residues. The CDR3 spells CATARNTEAFF. Here the CDR3 DNA reads TGTGCCACCGCGCGGAACACTGAAGCTTTCTTT.

Concerning this clone: At one boundary the junction diverges from the germline segment, which might be a read error. J is TRBJ2-2 and V is TRBV7-7; D not certain. The CDR3 covers 13 residues. CDR1 SSHAT and CDR2 FNYEAQ come from the germline V gene (reference sequence). The CDR3 DNA follows: TGTGCTAGCAGCAAACAGAATCCCGGGGAGCTGTTTTTT. Protein product: CASSKQNPGELFF.

V gene TRBV4-1 combines with J gene TRBJ2-3, with 10 bases matching TRBD2. This CDR3 has 16 amino acids. V dropped 1 base and J dropped 1; count of bases not matched to a gene: 2. CDR1 is MGHRA and CDR2 is YSYEKL in the germline V gene. CDR3 sequence: CASSQGLAGGTDTQYF. The CDR3 region has the DNA TGCGCCAGCAGCCAAGGGCTAGCGGGGGGCACAGATACGCAGTATTTT.

The rearrangement uses TRBV5-8 and TRBJ1-1; no definite D call. This CDR3 spans 13 amino acids. Germline CDR1 reads SGHTS; CDR2 reads YDEGEE. V was clipped by 1 base and J by 11 bases, with 15 bases between them. The CDR3 spells CASSLFKAGEAFF. In nucleotides, the CDR3 is TGTGCCAGCAGCTTGTTCAAGGCGGGTGAGGCTTTCTTT.

V and J are TRBV19 and TRBJ1-6, with D possibly matching TRBD1 (5 bases). V lost 4 bases and J 5 bases, leaving 15 bases between the germline ends. The CDR3 has 16 residues. The germline gives CDR1 LNHDA, CDR2 SQIVND (reference sequence). CDR3: CASSTGGVRDNSPLHF. CDR3 bases: TGTGCCAGTAGTACGGGAGGGGTTAGGGATAATTCACCCCTCCACTTT.

V gene TRBV10-3 combines with J gene TRBJ2-1; D might be TRBD2 (5 bases). The CDR3 runs 14 residues. The germline V gene has CDR1 ENHRY and CDR2 SYGVKD. V lost 4 bases to trimming and J lost 4 bases, with 11 bases between them. The CDR3 loop reads CAISVEGFYNEQFF. CDR3 DNA: TGTGCCATCAGTGTTGAGGGTTTTTACAATGAGCAGTTCTTC.

The V and J genes are TRBV7-8 and TRBJ2-7; tentative D call: TRBD1 (6 bases). This CDR3 contains 15 residues. Germline CDR1 SGHVS, CDR2 FQNEAQ. Trimming took 5 bases from V and 4 from J, leaving 18 bases between them. CDR3 in DNA: TGTGCCAGCAGCCCCGACGGGACACACTTTTACGAGCAGTACTTC. Residues: CASSPDGTHFYEQYF.

This rearrangement joins TRBV19 to TRBJ2-6; D is uncertain. CDR1 and CDR2 (germline): LNHDA, SQIVND (reference sequence). This CDR3 spans 15 amino acids. V was shortened by 8 bases and J by 0 bases, with 11 bases between the two germline ends. Here the CDR3 reads CASVRDNSGANVLTF. The CDR3 coding sequence is TGTGCCAGTGTGCGAGATAACTCTGGGGCCAACGTCCTGACTTTC.